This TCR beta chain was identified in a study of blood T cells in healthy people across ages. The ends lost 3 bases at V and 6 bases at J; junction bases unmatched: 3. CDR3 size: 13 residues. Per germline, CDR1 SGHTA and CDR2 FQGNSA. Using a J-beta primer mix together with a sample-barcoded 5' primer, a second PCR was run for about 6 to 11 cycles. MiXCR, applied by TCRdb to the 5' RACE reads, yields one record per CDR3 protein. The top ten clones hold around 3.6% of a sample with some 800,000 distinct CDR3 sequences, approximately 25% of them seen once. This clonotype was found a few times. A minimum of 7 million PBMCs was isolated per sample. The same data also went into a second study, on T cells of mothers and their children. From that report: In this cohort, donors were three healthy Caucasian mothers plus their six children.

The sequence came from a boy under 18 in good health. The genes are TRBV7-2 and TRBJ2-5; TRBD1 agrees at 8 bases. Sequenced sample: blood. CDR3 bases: TGTGCCAGCAGCTTCAGGGGGCAGCAGACCCAGTACTTC. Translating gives CASSFRGQQTQYF.